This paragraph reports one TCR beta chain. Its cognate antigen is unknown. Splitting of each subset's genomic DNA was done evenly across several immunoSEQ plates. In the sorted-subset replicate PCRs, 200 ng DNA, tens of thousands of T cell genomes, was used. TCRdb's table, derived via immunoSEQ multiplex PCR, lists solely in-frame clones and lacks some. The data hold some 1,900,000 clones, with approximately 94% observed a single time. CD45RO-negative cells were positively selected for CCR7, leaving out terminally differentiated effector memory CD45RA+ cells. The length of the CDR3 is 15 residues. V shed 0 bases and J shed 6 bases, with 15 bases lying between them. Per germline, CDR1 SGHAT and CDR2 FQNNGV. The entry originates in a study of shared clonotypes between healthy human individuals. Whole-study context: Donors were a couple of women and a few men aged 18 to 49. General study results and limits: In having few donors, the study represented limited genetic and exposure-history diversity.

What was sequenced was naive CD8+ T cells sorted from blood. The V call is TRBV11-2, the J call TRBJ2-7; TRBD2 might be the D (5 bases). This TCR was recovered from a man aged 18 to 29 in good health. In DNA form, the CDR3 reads TGTGCCAGCAGCTTAGATCAGCTAGCTTGGGCCGAGCAGTACTTC. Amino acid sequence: CASSLDQLAWAEQYF.